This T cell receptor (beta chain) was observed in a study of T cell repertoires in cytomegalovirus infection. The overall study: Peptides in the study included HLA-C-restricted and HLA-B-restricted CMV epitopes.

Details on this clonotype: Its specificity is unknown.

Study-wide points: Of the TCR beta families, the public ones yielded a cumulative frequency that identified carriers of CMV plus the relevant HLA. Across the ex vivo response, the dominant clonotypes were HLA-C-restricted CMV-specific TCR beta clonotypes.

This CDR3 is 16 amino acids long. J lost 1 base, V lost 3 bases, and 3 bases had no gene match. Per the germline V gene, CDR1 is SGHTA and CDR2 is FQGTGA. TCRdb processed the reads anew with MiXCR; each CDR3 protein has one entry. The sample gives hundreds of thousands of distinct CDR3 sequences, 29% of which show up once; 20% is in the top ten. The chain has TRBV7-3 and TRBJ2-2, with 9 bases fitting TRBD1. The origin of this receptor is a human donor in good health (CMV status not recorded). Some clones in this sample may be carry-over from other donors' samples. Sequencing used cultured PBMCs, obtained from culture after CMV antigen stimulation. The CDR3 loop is CASSLHRGRNTGELFF. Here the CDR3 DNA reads TGTGCCAGCAGCTTGCACAGGGGGCGGAACACCGGGGAGCTGTTTTTT.